The present TCR beta chain was sequenced within a study of blood T cells in healthy people across ages. Study background: The template switching approach captured approximately one barcoded beta molecule for every two T cells. Study-wide points: A strong correlation between TCR beta diversity and naive T cell percentage was seen.

CDR1 is ENHRY, CDR2 SYGVKD, per germline. This CDR3 is 13 amino acids long. Trimming cost V 7 bases and J 3 bases, with 13 bases left between them. Of note for this clonotype: Its target is unknown.

Through a sample-barcoded 5' primer and a J-beta primer mix, a second PCR was run for roughly 6 to 11 cycles. TCRdb re-analysed the 5' RACE reads in MiXCR, keeping a single row per CDR3 protein. This table has almost 1 million distinct CDR3 sequences, around 54% appearing once. Isolating PBMCs gave at least 7 million of these cells per sample. Per sample, no less than 5 micrograms of total RNA were extracted. What was sequenced was blood. The gene calls are TRBV10-3 and TRBJ2-7; D tentatively fits TRBD1 or TRBD2 (5 bases each). This sequence originates from a woman aged 55-70 years in good health. The CDR3 protein is CAITPGPGYEQYF. Written as DNA, the CDR3 is TGTGCCATCACTCCGGGACCGGGCTACGAGCAGTACTTC.